This T cell receptor beta chain was documented in a study of T cell repertoires in cytomegalovirus infection. Study as a whole: Recently identified HLA-C-restricted and well-studied HLA-B-restricted CMV epitopes were used. Public TCR beta signatures were indicative of both CMV infection and a matching HLA type.

As concerns this clonotype: The antigen is undetermined.

This CDR3 comprises 12 residues. Per germline, CDR1 MNHEY and CDR2 SVGEGT. The V end was cut by 5 bases, the J end by 7 bases, with 10 bases between. From the reads, TCRdb called clonotypes with MiXCR, one entry per CDR3 protein. The sample includes about a million distinct CDR3 sequences, 25% to 40% of them seen just once. The specimen comprised cultured CD8+ T cells from PBMCs, sampled from culture after CMV antigen stimulation. The sequence came from a human donor in good health (CMV status not recorded). Some clones in this sample may be carry-over from other donors' samples. This chain connects TRBV6-2 or TRBV6-3 to TRBJ2-3; TRBD1 is a possible D gene (5 bases). The CDR3 loop reads CASSPDTNTQYF. As DNA, the CDR3 is TGTGCCAGCAGTCCGGACACTAATACGCAGTATTTT.